The TCR beta chain described here comes from a study of T cell responses to AZD1222 COVID-19 vaccine (dated by TCRdb to the early 2020s). Background on the whole study: AZD1222 recipients given second doses at about 4 weeks or at about 12 weeks were pooled, since spike-specific TCR depth and breadth were not found to differ between the two schedules. Trial participants were enrolled into age subgroups of 18-55, 56-69 and 70-plus years, which contained 148, 28 and 57 TCR-sequenced participants, respectively. TCR sequencing was performed for about 240 trial participants, of whom around 210 were given two doses of AZD1222 and 26 were given two doses of MenACWY control vaccine.

Points on this clone: It lacks a known antigen. No base-level quality is on record; no much larger clone is a single base apart.

Study-wide conclusions, independent of this receptor: Most participants were white British and females outnumbered males, and the authors suggested that clonal diversity may have been underestimated. Because no day 14 peak-response samples were available, repertoires were characterized only after the peak T cell response. The 56-69-year group was small, and its depth increase did not reach significance, likely because of low power. After two AZD1222 doses, both the breadth and the depth of spike-specific TCRs were significantly higher than at day 0 and than in MenACWY recipients. CD4 TCRs associated with the vaccine covered the entire spike protein, and the dominant responses were in regions 160-218 and 743-854. Only six or seven AZD1222 recipients were SARS-CoV-2 seropositive at baseline, limiting conclusions about previously exposed vaccinees. Nearly half of unique spike-specific TCRs reportedly recognized epitopes outside regions mutated in the B.1.351 and B.1.1.7 variants.

The CDR3 regions of human TCRbeta chains were subjected to immunosequencing. The paper's data handling went like this. TCRs in the repertoires were matched against a reference library of SARS-CoV-2-specific TCRs that had been generated with the MIRA antigen-specificity platform. Breadth was defined as the fraction of unique TCRs that were SARS-CoV-2-associated. Depth was defined as the fraction of total T cells that were SARS-CoV-2-associated. Using the MIRA data, each spike-specific TCR was mapped to the spike region that the TCR reacts to and placed in a CD4 or CD8 class. Log10-transformed breadth and depth values were compared by one-way ANOVA with Sidak's multiple comparisons tests. TCRdb took this table from immuneACCESS and kept in-frame rearrangements with V and J called. Such tables lack part of the clones; where checked against another copy, unresolved V genes explain under half of the gap, and the rest is unexplained. D and trimming come from the DNA, and the V and J calls and clone size come from that table. A total of 100,000 to 150,000 clones appear in this sample, 93% of them only once. The ten largest clones add up to 5% to 6.5% of the sample.

The meaning of the sample's time point label: baseline before first vaccination. Vaccinee samples were obtained from the UK trials COV001 and COV002, which included a single-blind randomized controlled phase 2/3 trial of AZD1222 (ChAdOx1 nCoV-19) in healthy adults. Trial participant PBMC samples were collected at day 0 and day 28 after the second dose for TCRbeta chain sequencing. V and J are trimmed by 6 bases and 4 bases, and the gene matches miss 4 bases of the junction. CDR1 and CDR2, looked up from the germline V gene (reference sequence), are MNHEY and SMNVEV. Measured from the cysteine to the phenylalanine, the CDR3 is 14 residues long. Solely the CDR3 DNA is kept, with 42 bases framed from the first base.

Recombination connected TRBV27 to TRBJ1-5, and TRBD1 aligns with 9 junction nucleotides. This material consisted of peripheral blood, taken on day 0 of AZD1222 vaccination. The sequence was obtained from an adult in good health. At the DNA level, the sequence is TGTGCCAGCAGGGGGACAGGGTTAAATCAGCCCCAGCATTTT. Translation gives CASRGTGLNQPQHF.